This T cell receptor (beta chain) emerged from a study of cytomegalovirus exposure and HLA in healthy donors. Study summary: There were about 85 million unique TCRs (from HLA-typed donors) in an early data release.

Both 60 Vbeta primers and 13 Jbeta primers went into the PCR. Clones were read by immunoSEQ multiplex PCR, and TCRdb kept only the in-frame ones, dropping some. The data hold some 150,000 clones, with over 70% observed a single time. Study observations and caveats: Some highly shared sequence variants likely arose as a pipeline artifact. In a later analysis, TCR beta V- and J-gene trimming was associated with a missense DCLRE1C variant. Published work reported that the classifier diagnosed cytomegalovirus status with high specificity and sensitivity.

In germline, CDR1 is SGHRS, CDR2 YFSETQ. Trimming removed 3 bases from V and 7 bases from J; junction bases left unmatched: 13. The CDR3 runs to 18 residues. With regard to this clone: Its antigen is unknown.

Material for sequencing was PBMCs. The J gene is TRBJ2-1, the V gene TRBV5-1; 13 nucleotides match TRBD2. The TCR was taken from a man aged 18 to 29 in good health and CMV-seropositive. The CDR3, as DNA: TGCGCCAGCAGCTCGAGGACTAGCGGGAGTATCTTGAGGAATGAGCAGTTCTTC. This codes for CASSSRTSGSILRNEQFF. Based on the CDR3 plus reference TRBV5-1 and TRBJ2-1, the full variable domain is KAGVTQTPRYLIKTRGQQVTLSCSPISGHRSVSWYQQTPGQGLQFLFEYFSETQRNKGNFPGRFSGRQFSNSRSEMNVSTLELGDSALYLCASSSRTSGSILRNEQFFGPGTRLTVL.